This paragraph covers one TCR beta chain sequence. The data originate from a study of blood T cell repertoires in COVID-19. V was shortened by 5 bases and J by 4 bases, with 12 bases between the two germline ends. Per germline, CDR1 GTSNPN and CDR2 SVGIG (reference sequence). The CDR3 spans 13 residues. The repertoire was sequenced with immunoSEQ multiplex PCR; TCRdb's copy has only in-frame clones and lacks some. The repertoire holds over 250,000 clones, roughly 85% seen once, with roughly 13% in the top ten. Material: peripheral blood. The chain is built from TRBV30 and TRBJ1-5, with no clear D. The TCR comes from a human donor in a cohort sampled during active COVID-19. The CDR3 sequence: CAWDSGENQPQHF. DNA for the CDR3: TGTGCCTGGGACTCAGGCGAAAATCAGCCCCAGCATTTT.